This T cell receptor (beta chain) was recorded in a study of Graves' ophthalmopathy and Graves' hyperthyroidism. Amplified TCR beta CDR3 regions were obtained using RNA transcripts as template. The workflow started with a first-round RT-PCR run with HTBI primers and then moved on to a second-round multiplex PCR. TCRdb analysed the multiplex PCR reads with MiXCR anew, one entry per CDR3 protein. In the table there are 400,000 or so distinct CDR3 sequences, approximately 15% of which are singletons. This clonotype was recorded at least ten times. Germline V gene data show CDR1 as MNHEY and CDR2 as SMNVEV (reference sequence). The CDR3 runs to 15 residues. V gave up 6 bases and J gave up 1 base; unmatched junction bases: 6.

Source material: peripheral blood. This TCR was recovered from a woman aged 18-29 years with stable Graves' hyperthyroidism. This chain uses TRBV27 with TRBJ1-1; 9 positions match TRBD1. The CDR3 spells CASRTGTGTNTEAFF. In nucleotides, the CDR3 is TGTGCCAGCAGAACAGGGACAGGGACGAACACTGAAGCTTTCTTT.